This is a list of T cell receptor beta chains from one sample in a study of blood T cell repertoires in COVID-19. The assay was immunoSEQ multiplex PCR, and TCRdb's table has in-frame clones only and misses some. The sample records 250,000 to 350,000 clones, 87% being singletons. Source material: PBMCs or T cells enriched from blood (not recorded which). Source of these receptors: a woman between 25 and 40 years old who had recovered from COVID-19. Both conserved end residues are part of each CDR3. D genes are given only for firm matches. Clone size is given for some rows only: seen once, a few or many times, or a class if the clone is expanded.

clone size: -; D gene: -; J gene: TRBJ1-6; V gene: TRBV5-5; CDR3 DNA: TGTGCCAGCAGCTTACCGGTCAAAGCCGCTTTGGATTCACCCCTCCACTTT; CDR3 protein: CASSLPVKAALDSPLHF
clone size: -; D gene: TRBD1; J gene: TRBJ1-6; V gene: TRBV19; CDR3 DNA: TGTGCCAGTAGCGACAGGGGTGGGTATAATTCACCCCTCCACTTT; CDR3 protein: CASSDRGGYNSPLHF
clone size: -; D gene: TRBD1; J gene: TRBJ1-2; V gene: TRBV7-9; CDR3 DNA: TGTGCCAGCAGCTTAGGGAACAGGGGGCGAGAGGTCTACACCTTC; CDR3 protein: CASSLGNRGREVYTF
clone size: -; D gene: TRBD1; J gene: TRBJ1-3; V gene: TRBV20-1; CDR3 DNA: TGCAGTGCTAGTCGGACGACAGGGACCTCTGGAAACACCATATATTTT; CDR3 protein: CSASRTTGTSGNTIYF
clone size: -; D gene: TRBD1; J gene: TRBJ1-4; V gene: TRBV29-1; CDR3 DNA: TGCAGCGTTGTCTACAGGGGGCGCAGCGAAAAACTGTTTTTT; CDR3 protein: CSVVYRGRSEKLFF
clone size: -; D gene: -; J gene: TRBJ1-2; V gene: TRBV6-2/TRBV6-3; CDR3 DNA: TGTGCCAGCAGCCCCGTTTTGGGGAGCGGCTACACCTTC; CDR3 protein: CASSPVLGSGYTF
clone size: -; D gene: TRBD2; J gene: TRBJ2-1; V gene: TRBV25-1; CDR3 DNA: TGTGCCAGCAGTGACAGGACTAGCGGGGGGGTCTTTGAGCAGTTCTTC; CDR3 protein: CASSDRTSGGVFEQFF
clone size: -; D gene: TRBD2; J gene: TRBJ2-5; V gene: TRBV30; CDR3 DNA: TGTGCCTGGAGACTAGCGGGGGGGCCAGAGACCCAGTACTTC; CDR3 protein: CAWRLAGGPETQYF
clone size: -; D gene: -; J gene: TRBJ1-3; V gene: TRBV5-4; CDR3 DNA: TGTGCCAGCAGCTTAACCGGGAGCTCTGGAAACACCATATATTTT; CDR3 protein: CASSLTGSSGNTIYF
clone size: -; D gene: -; J gene: TRBJ2-7; V gene: TRBV30; CDR3 DNA: TGTGCCTGGGGGGGCCTCTACGAGCAGTACTTC; CDR3 protein: CAWGGLYEQYF
clone size: -; D gene: TRBD1; J gene: TRBJ1-2; V gene: TRBV30; CDR3 DNA: TGTGCCTGGAGGGCACGCGGGACAGACAACCTAGGTGGCTACACCTTC; CDR3 protein: CAWRARGTDNLGGYTF
clone size: once; D gene: -; J gene: TRBJ1-2; V gene: TRBV6-5; CDR3 DNA: TGTGCCAGCAGTTATGTAGTGACAGGCGATGGCTACACCTTC; CDR3 protein: CASSYVVTGDGYTF
clone size: -; D gene: -; J gene: TRBJ1-1; V gene: TRBV6-5; CDR3 DNA: TGTGCCAGCGGAGCGGTCCCTGAAGCTTTCTTT; CDR3 protein: CASGAVPEAFF
clone size: -; D gene: -; J gene: TRBJ2-3; V gene: TRBV6-1; CDR3 DNA: TGTGCCAGCACGCGAACAGATACGCAGTATTTT; CDR3 protein: CASTRTDTQYF
clone size: -; D gene: TRBD2; J gene: TRBJ2-5; V gene: TRBV25-1; CDR3 DNA: TGTGCCAGCAGGACTAGCGGGGGGGCCGAGACCCAGTACTTC; CDR3 protein: CASRTSGGAETQYF
clone size: -; D gene: TRBD1; J gene: TRBJ1-1; V gene: TRBV29-1; CDR3 DNA: TGCAGCGTGGACAGGGGGGGAACTGAAGCTTTCTTT; CDR3 protein: CSVDRGGTEAFF
clone size: few; D gene: -; J gene: TRBJ1-1; V gene: TRBV6-1; CDR3 DNA: TGTGCCAGCAGTGAAGGGACACCGAACACTGAAGCTTTCTTT; CDR3 protein: CASSEGTPNTEAFF
clone size: once; D gene: TRBD1; J gene: TRBJ1-5; V gene: TRBV5-6; CDR3 DNA: TGTGCCAGCAGCTTGGTCTCAGGGGGCCAGCCCCAGCATTTT; CDR3 protein: CASSLVSGGQPQHF